The following is a T cell receptor beta chain sequence with its context. The antigen remains unidentified. The data were obtained in a study of cytomegalovirus exposure and HLA in healthy donors. Findings and limits, study-wide: Presence/absence analyses rested on an assumption that sequencing depth was roughly uniform across donors. A highly shared variant cluster was judged a likely technical artifact. The authors listed 164 TCR beta chains as cytomegalovirus-associated. For cytomegalovirus status, the classifier reportedly gave diagnoses with high specificity and sensitivity.

The V gene lost 0 bases and the J gene lost 0 bases, with 8 bases spanning the gap. The germline V gene has CDR1 SNHLY and CDR2 FYNNEI. The CDR3 is 16 amino acids. Researchers ran the PCR with 60 Vbeta and 13 Jbeta primers. Assay used: immunoSEQ multiplex PCR; TCRdb lists only in-frame clones, some missing. The sample holds 55,000 to 70,000 clones, over 70% seen once. Specimen: PBMCs. This chain links TRBV2 with TRBJ2-2; perhaps TRBD1 as D (5 bases). This TCR was recovered from a male donor in good health and CMV-seropositive. The CDR3 loop reads CASSEAGHPNTGELFF. The CDR3 DNA reads TGTGCCAGCAGTGAAGCGGGGCACCCGAACACCGGGGAGCTGTTTTTT.